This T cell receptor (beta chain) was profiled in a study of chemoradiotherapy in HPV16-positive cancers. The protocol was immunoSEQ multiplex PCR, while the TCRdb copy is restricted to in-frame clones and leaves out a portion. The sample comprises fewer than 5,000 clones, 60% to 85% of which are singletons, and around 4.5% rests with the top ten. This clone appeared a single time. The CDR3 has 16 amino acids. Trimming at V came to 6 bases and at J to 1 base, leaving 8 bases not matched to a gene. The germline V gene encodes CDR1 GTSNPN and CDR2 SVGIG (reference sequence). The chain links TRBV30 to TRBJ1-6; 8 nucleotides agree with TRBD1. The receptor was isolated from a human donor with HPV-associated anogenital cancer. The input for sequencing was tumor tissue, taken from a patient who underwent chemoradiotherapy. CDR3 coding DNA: TGTGCCTGTTCCGGACAGGGAGGATCCTATAATTCACCCCTCCACTTT. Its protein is CACSGQGGSYNSPLHF.